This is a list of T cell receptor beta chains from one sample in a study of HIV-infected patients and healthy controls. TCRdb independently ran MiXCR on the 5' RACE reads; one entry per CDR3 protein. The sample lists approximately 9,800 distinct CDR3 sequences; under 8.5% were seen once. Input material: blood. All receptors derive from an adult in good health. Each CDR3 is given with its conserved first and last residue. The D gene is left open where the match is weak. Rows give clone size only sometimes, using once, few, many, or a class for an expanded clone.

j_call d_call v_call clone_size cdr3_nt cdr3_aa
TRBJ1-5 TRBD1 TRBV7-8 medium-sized TGTGCCAGCAGCCCCCTCTCTGGAGACAGGGTCGGTCAGCCCCAGCATTTT CASSPLSGDRVGQPQHF
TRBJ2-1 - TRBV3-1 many TGTGCCAGCAGCCCTGCGACTCTCCTCAATGAGCAGTTCTTC CASSPATLLNEQFF
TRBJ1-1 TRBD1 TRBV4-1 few TGCGCCAGCAGCCTGCCAGGAATCCATCATAGGACAGGGAGCACTGAAGCTTTCTTT CASSLPGIHHRTGSTEAFF
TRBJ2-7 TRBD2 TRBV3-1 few TGTGCCAGCAGCCAAGCTGCGGGGGGTGTCCCCCCCTACGAGCAGTACTTC CASSQAAGGVPPYEQYF
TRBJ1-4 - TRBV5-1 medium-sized TGCGCCAGCAGCTTGGAAGGGAATGGACGAGAGCTGTTTTTT CASSLEGNGRELFF
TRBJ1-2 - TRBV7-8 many TGTGCCAGCAGCTTAGTGGCCAATGGCTACACCTTC CASSLVANGYTF
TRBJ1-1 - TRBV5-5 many TGTGCCAGCAGCTTGGGCACAGCCAACACTGAAGCTTTCTTT CASSLGTANTEAFF
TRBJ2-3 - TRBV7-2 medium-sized TGTGCCAGCAGCTTAGGTCTGGGAAGAGATACGCAGTATTTT CASSLGLGRDTQYF
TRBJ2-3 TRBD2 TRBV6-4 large TGTGCCAGCAGCCCTAGCGGGGGGGCCACAGATACGCAGTATTTT CASSPSGGATDTQYF
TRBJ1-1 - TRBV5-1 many TGCGCCAGCAGCTTGGCTTGGGGAAGTGAAGCTTTCTTT CASSLAWGSEAFF
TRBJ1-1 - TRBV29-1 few TGCAGCGTTGATAGACGGAGTGAAGCTTTCTTT CSVDRRSEAFF
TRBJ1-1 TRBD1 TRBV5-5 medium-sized TGTGCCAGCAGCTCAGGACAGGGGAACACTGAAGCTTTCTTT CASSSGQGNTEAFF
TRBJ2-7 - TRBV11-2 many TGTGCCAGCACCGACCTAAGGGGCCCGGGCGAGCAGTACTTC CASTDLRGPGEQYF
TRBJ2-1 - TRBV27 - TGTGCCAGCAGTTTATCGGGAAATAACAATGAGCAGTTCTTC CASSLSGNNNEQFF
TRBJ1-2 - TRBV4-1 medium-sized TGCGCCAGCAGCCAAGAATCAAGGGGAACGGGAGGCTACACCTTC CASSQESRGTGGYTF
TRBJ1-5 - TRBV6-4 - TGTGCCAGCAGTGACTCTTCCGGGGAAGGCAATCAGCCCCAGCATTTT CASSDSSGEGNQPQHF
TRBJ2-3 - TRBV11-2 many TGTGCCAGCAGCTTTGCGAGGGACCTGTATACAGATACGCAGTATTTT CASSFARDLYTDTQYF
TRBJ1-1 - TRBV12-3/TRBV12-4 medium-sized TGTGCCAGCAGTCCCCTAGGAGGTAGGAACACTGAAGCTTTCTTT CASSPLGGRNTEAFF
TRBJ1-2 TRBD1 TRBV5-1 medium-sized TGCGCCAGCAGCTCAGGACAGGGTAACTATGGCTACACCTTC CASSSGQGNYGYTF
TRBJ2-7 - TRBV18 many TGTGCCAGCTCAGATCCCGGGACACCAGTGGCCTACGAGCAGTACTTC CASSDPGTPVAYEQYF
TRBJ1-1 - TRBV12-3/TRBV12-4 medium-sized TGTGCCAGCTGCCCGTATAGGTATTCGGGTGAAGCTTTCTTT CASCPYRYSGEAFF
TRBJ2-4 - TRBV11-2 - TGTGCCAGCAGCTTATCCGTTCCGACTAGTACCAAAAACATTCAGTACTTC CASSLSVPTSTKNIQYF
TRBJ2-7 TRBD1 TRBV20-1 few TGCAGTGCCCAAGACAGGGTTTTAGGAGAGCAGTACTTC CSAQDRVLGEQYF
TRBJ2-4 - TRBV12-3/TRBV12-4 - TGTGCCAGCACCGGACCGGGGTTAAACATTCAGTACTTC CASTGPGLNIQYF
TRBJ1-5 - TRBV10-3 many TGTGCCATCAGTGAGTCCGGCAGGGAGGCTCCTCAGCCCCAGCATTTT CAISESGREAPQPQHF
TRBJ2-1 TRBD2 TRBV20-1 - TGCAGTGCTACGACTAGCTCGGGTACCCGGGAAGAGCAGTTCTTC CSATTSSGTREEQFF
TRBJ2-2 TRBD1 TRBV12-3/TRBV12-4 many TGTGCCAGCAGCCAGGGACAGGGAAACACCGGGGAGCTGTTTTTT CASSQGQGNTGELFF
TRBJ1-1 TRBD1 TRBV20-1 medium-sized TGCAGTGTTCCCGAGGGGGCTGGAACTGAAGCTTTCTTT CSVPEGAGTEAFF
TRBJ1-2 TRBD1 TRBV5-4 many TGTGCCAGCAGCGGGGACAGGGGAGCCTATGGCTACACCTTC CASSGDRGAYGYTF
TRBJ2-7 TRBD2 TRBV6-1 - TGTGCCAGCAGGATGCCAACTAGCGGGGCTACCTACGAGCAGTACTTC CASRMPTSGATYEQYF
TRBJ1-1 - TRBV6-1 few TGTGCCAGCCAAATTACAACGAACACTGAAGCTTTCTTT CASQITTNTEAFF
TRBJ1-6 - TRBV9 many TGTGCCAGCAGTCGGACCGGGACAAGCAATTCACCCCTCCACTTT CASSRTGTSNSPLHF
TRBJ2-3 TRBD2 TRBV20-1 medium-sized TGCAGTGCTGGGGGACTAGCGGGCCTACGGGGAGATACGCAGTATTTT CSAGGLAGLRGDTQYF
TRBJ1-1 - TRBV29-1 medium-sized TGCAGCGTTGAAGACTCATACAGGGTCGGAGCTTTCTTT CSVEDSYRVGAFF
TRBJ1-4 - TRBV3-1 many TGTGCCAGCAGCCATAGAAGCGGGGGATTCGGTGAAAAACTGTTTTTT CASSHRSGGFGEKLFF
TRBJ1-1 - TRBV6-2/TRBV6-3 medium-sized TGTGCCAGCAGTCGCCCCCCGGGGGCTGGCACTGAAGCTTTCTTT CASSRPPGAGTEAFF
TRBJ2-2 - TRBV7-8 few TGTGCCAGCAGTATAGGACAGATTAACACCGGGGAGCTGTTTTTT CASSIGQINTGELFF
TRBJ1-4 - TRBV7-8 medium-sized TGTGCCAGCAGCTTAGGTCCTTTTGAAAAACTGTTTTTT CASSLGPFEKLFF
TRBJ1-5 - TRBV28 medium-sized TGTGCCAGCGGCGGGGGGCCCGGCAATCAGCCCCAGCATTTT CASGGGPGNQPQHF
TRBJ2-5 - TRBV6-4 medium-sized TGTGCCAGCAGTGCTTCAGAAACCACGTACCAAGAGACCCAGTACTTC CASSASETTYQETQYF
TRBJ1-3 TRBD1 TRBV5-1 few TGCGCCAGCAGCCACGGGACAGACTCTGGAAACACCATATATTTT CASSHGTDSGNTIYF
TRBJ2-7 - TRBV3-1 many TGTGCCAGCAGCTCCCCCGGCAGAAGCTCCTACGAGCAGTACTTC CASSSPGRSSYEQYF
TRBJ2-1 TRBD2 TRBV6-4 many TGTGCCAGCAGTGACACTAGCGGGGGGAACTACAATGAGCAGTTCTTC CASSDTSGGNYNEQFF
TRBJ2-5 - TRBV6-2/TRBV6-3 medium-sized TGTGCCAGCCTAAAAAGAGAGACCCAGTACTTC CASLKRETQYF
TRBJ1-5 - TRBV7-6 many TGTGCCAGCAGCCCGGACGAGGGATTCAATCAGCCCCAGCATTTT CASSPDEGFNQPQHF
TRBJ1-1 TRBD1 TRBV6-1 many TGTGCCAGCAGTAAGGACAGGTCCACTGAAGCTTTCTTT CASSKDRSTEAFF
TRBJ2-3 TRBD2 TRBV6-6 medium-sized TGTGCCTGCCATAGCGGGGGGGAATCAGATACGCAGTATTTT CACHSGGESDTQYF
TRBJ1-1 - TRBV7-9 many TGTGCCAGCAGCTTAGTGGGGGTCGGGGGGTTGGGCACTGAAGCTTTCTTT CASSLVGVGGLGTEAFF
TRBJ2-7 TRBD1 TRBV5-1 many TGCGCCAGCAGCCTGACAGGGGCCTACGAGCAGTACTTC CASSLTGAYEQYF
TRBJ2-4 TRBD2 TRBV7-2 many TGTGCCAGCAGCCCCCGAGGGGGGACTAGCGGGGGGTTAGCCAAAAACATTCAGTACTTC CASSPRGGTSGGLAKNIQYF
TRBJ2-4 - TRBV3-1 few TGTGCCAGCAGGGGAGGAGGGGCTGCCAAAAACATTCAGTACTTC CASRGGGAAKNIQYF